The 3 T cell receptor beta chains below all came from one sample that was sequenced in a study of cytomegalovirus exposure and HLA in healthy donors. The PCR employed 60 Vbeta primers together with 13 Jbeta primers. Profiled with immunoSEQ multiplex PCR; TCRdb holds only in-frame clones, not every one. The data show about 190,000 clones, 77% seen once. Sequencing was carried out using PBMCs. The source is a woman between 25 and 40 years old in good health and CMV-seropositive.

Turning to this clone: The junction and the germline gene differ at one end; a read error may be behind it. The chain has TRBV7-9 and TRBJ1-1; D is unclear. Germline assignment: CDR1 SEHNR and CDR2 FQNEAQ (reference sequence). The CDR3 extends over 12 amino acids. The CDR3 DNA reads TGTTCCAGCTTTTCCCAGGCGACTGAAGCTTTCTTT. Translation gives CSSFSQATEAFF. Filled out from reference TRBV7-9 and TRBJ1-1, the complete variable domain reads DTGVSQNPRHKITKRGQNVTFRCDPISEHNRLYWYRQTLGQGPEFLTYFQNEAQLEKSRLLSDRFSAERPKGSFSTLEIQRTEQGDSAMYLCSSFSQATEAFFGQGTRLTVV.

DNA of the CDR3: TGTGCCTGGAGGGGGGGGTCAGGGTCCTCCTACGAGCAGTACTTC. Translating gives CAWRGGSGSSYEQYF. The rearrangement links TRBV30 to TRBJ2-7, with 7 bases that match TRBD2. Germline CDR1 GTSNPN, CDR2 SVGIG (reference sequence). The V gene end was trimmed by 3 bases and the J gene end by 0 bases; junction bases not matched to a gene: 8. The CDR3 length is 15 residues. Variable domain in full (rest from reference TRBV30 and TRBJ2-7): SQTIHQWPATLVQPVGSPLSLECTVEGTSNPNLYWYRQAAGRGLQLLFYSVGIGQISSEVPQNLSASRPQDRQFILSSKKLLLSDSGFYLCAWRGGSGSSYEQYFGPGTRLTVT.

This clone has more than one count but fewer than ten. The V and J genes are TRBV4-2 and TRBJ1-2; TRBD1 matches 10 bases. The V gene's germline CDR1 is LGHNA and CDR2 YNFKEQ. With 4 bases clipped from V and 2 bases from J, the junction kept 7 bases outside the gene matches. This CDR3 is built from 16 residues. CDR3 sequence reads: CASSPGGTGDNYGYTF. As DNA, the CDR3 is TGTGCCAGCAGCCCCGGAGGGACAGGGGACAACTATGGCTACACCTTC.